The TCR beta chain under discussion was sequenced for a study of tissue T cells after allogeneic stem cell transplantation. Survey-depth TCRbeta CDR3 sequencing reported V/J genes and productive frequencies. Produced via immunoSEQ multiplex PCR; TCRdb's table is partial and in-frame only. There are 20,000 to 25,000 clones in the sample; roughly three quarters occur only once, and roughly 0.38% lies in the top ten. With regard to this clone: Its target is not known. Mouse names are used for the genes. The CDR3 end is not reached by the read, which stops 1 residue before it; the germline J gene fills it in.

V was clipped by 0 bases and J by 3 bases, with 7 bases between them. The germline CDR1 and CDR2 sequences are SQVVS and ANEGSEA. The CDR3 length is 13 residues. Study findings and constraints: Only a limited share of tissue TCRs appeared in blood or spleen. Motif-based clustering found tissue-specific repertoire signatures shared across patients, though few clones were shared. Anatomically similar tissues had similar TCR repertoires within each patient.

Sequences were obtained from blood. The TCR comes from a female BALB/c mouse in good health. This strain has MHC haplotype H2-d. The chain carries TRBV30 and TRBJ2-5; a weak D match, TRBD2 (5 bases). The sequenced part of the CDR3 DNA is TGTAGTTCTAGAGAACCTGGGCAAGACACCCAGTAC. It specifies CSSREPGQDTQY. The entire CDR3 is CSSREPGQDTQYF. The variable domain in full, with the rest retrieved from reference TRBV30 and TRBJ2-5, is SVLLYQKPNRDICQSGTSLKIQCVADSQVVSMFWYQQFQEQSLMLMATANEGSEATYESGFTKDKFPISRPNLTFSTLTVNNARPGDSSIYFCSSREPGQDTQYFGPGTRLLVL.